The 8 T cell receptor beta chains below were found in one sample sequenced in a study of technical replicates of blood from a few donors. This table comes from immunoSEQ multiplex PCR, and its TCRdb copy is limited to in-frame clones, with some not included. The sample lists under 100,000 clones; around 95% were seen once. Sequencing was carried out using T cells isolated from PBMCs. These TCRs come from a human donor in good health.

A word on this clone: One end of the junction varies from germline; a read error may be responsible. The rearrangement joins TRBV7-9 to TRBJ1-1, with D possibly TRBD1 on 5 matching bases. The CDR3 sequence is 16 residues long. CDR1 and CDR2 (germline): SEHNR, FQNEAQ (reference sequence). The CDR3 spells CASNLHGAQGNTEAFF. The CDR3 DNA sequence: TGTGCCAGCAACTTACATGGGGCGCAGGGGAACACTGAAGCTTTCTTT.

The rearrangement links TRBV10-2 to TRBJ2-7; TRBD1 matches 8 bases. The trim removed 4 bases at V and 7 bases at J, leaving 9 bases unmatched. The CDR3 extends over 14 amino acids. Germline V CDR1 and CDR2: WSHSY, SAAADI. This chain's CDR3 is CASSVGQGREEQYF. The DNA of the CDR3 is TGCGCCAGCAGTGTAGGACAGGGCCGAGAGGAGCAGTACTTC.

This chain uses TRBV5-6 with TRBJ2-5, with 10 bases that match TRBD1. The CDR3 has 15 residues. V gave up 0 bases and J gave up 5 bases; unmatched junction bases: 4. Germline V CDR1 and CDR2: SGHDT, YYEEEE. The CDR3 reads CASSLVTGGRETQYF. CDR3 bases: TGTGCCAGCAGCTTGGTGACAGGGGGCAGGGAGACCCAGTACTTC.

The rearrangement joins TRBV2 to TRBJ1-1, with D unclear. V gave up 2 bases and J gave up 5 bases, with 6 bases separating them. In germline, CDR1 is SNHLY, CDR2 FYNNEI. CDR3 length equals 12 residues. The CDR3 protein is CASSEYRTEAFF. CDR3 DNA: TGTGCCAGCAGTGAATATCGGACTGAAGCTTTCTTT.

V usage is TRBV2 and J usage is TRBJ2-3, with 8 positions matching TRBD1. The CDR3 covers 14 residues. CDR1 and CDR2 (germline): SNHLY, FYNNEI. Germline trimming cut 8 bases from V and 2 bases from J; bases unmatched to any gene: 6. The CDR3 nucleotides read TGTGCCAGCGAGGGACAGGCCTACACAGATACGCAGTATTTT. Its translation: CASEGQAYTDTQYF.

The chain couples TRBV19 to TRBJ2-3, with TRBD2 identical over 9 bases. Germline V CDR1 and CDR2: LNHDA, SQIVND (reference sequence). Trimming cost V 4 bases and J 11 bases; bases outside gene matches: 10. The CDR3 spans 14 residues. The CDR3 DNA follows: TGTGCCAGTAGTAGCGGGGGGGGGAGGACAAGGCAGTATTTT. It codes for CASSSGGGRTRQYF.

The chain has TRBV11-3 and TRBJ2-5; 9 bases map to TRBD1. From germline, CDR1 is SGHNT and CDR2 YENEEA. CDR3 length: 14 amino acids. J was trimmed by 5 bases and V by 5 bases; bases with no gene match: 6. The CDR3: CASSRTGGLETQYF. The CDR3, as DNA: TGTGCCAGCAGCCGAACAGGGGGCCTTGAGACCCAGTACTTC.

The chain combines TRBV4-1 with TRBJ2-7, with 7 positions matching TRBD2. Germline CDR1 reads MGHRA; CDR2 reads YSYEKL. The CDR3 has 14 amino acids. With 1 base clipped from V and 1 base from J, the junction kept 1 base outside the gene matches. The CDR3 DNA sequence: TGCGCCAGCAGCCAAGGAGCGGGGTCCTACGAGCAGTACTTC. Translation gives CASSQGAGSYEQYF.